These T cell receptor beta chains were read from a single sample in a study of cytomegalovirus exposure and HLA in healthy donors. Assay used: immunoSEQ multiplex PCR; TCRdb lists only in-frame clones, some missing. The sample shows fewer than 150,000 clones, 75% to 80% of them seen only once. Specimen: PBMCs. The receptors shown here come from a man aged 30-40 years in good health and CMV-seronegative. The CDR3 runs from the conserved cysteine through the conserved F or W. A D gene is named only where the DNA matches it firmly. Clone size is stated in some rows and not others, as once, few, many or a class when expanded.

size: -
D: TRBD1
V: TRBV27
J: TRBJ1-4
CDR3: CASSLNWGQPSEKLFF
DNA: TGTGCCAGCAGTTTAAATTGGGGACAGCCGAGTGAAAAACTGTTTTTT

size: -
D: -
V: TRBV4-1
J: TRBJ2-7
CDR3: CASSLAGGPGYEQYF
DNA: TGCGCCAGCAGCCTCGCCGGAGGGCCCGGATACGAGCAGTACTTC

size: -
D: TRBD2
V: TRBV27
J: TRBJ2-7
CDR3: CASSLTGFSGRVSYEQYF
DNA: TGTGCCAGCAGCCTGACAGGGTTTAGCGGGAGGGTCTCCTACGAGCAGTACTTC

size: -
D: TRBD1
V: TRBV5-6
J: TRBJ2-2
CDR3: CASSPGQGSNTGELFF
DNA: TGTGCCAGCAGCCCAGGACAGGGATCGAACACCGGGGAGCTGTTTTTT

size: -
D: -
V: TRBV7-3
J: TRBJ2-5
CDR3: CASSLKGAAGRKETQYF
DNA: TGTGCCAGCAGCTTAAAGGGGGCCGCCGGGAGAAAAGAGACCCAGTACTTC

size: -
D: TRBD2
V: TRBV11-2
J: TRBJ2-1
CDR3: CASSFGTSGNEQFF
DNA: TGTGCCAGCAGCTTCGGGACTAGCGGGAATGAGCAGTTCTTC

size: -
D: TRBD2
V: TRBV7-6
J: TRBJ2-7
CDR3: CASSRGLGAGGYEQYF
DNA: TGTGCCAGCAGCCGAGGGTTGGGCGCGGGGGGGTACGAGCAGTACTTC

size: -
D: TRBD1
V: TRBV28
J: TRBJ1-2
CDR3: CASNSDRSGYTF
DNA: TGTGCCAGCAACTCGGACAGGTCTGGCTACACCTTC

size: few
D: -
V: TRBV2
J: TRBJ1-2
CDR3: CASKRVGLGGYTF
DNA: TGTGCCAGCAAGAGGGTTGGGTTGGGAGGCTACACCTTC

size: -
D: TRBD2
V: TRBV7-3
J: TRBJ2-7
CDR3: CASTTLAGDYEQYF
DNA: TGTGCCAGCACCACACTAGCGGGGGACTACGAGCAGTACTTC

size: -
D: -
V: TRBV19
J: TRBJ2-7
CDR3: CASSIFGGFYEQYF
DNA: TGTGCCAGTAGTATTTTCGGGGGATTCTACGAGCAGTACTTC

size: -
D: TRBD2
V: TRBV15
J: TRBJ2-5
CDR3: CATSREAGGRETQYF
DNA: TGTGCCACCAGCAGAGAAGCGGGAGGGCGTGAGACCCAGTACTTC

size: -
D: -
V: TRBV13
J: TRBJ1-1
CDR3: CASSLEGADTEAFF
DNA: TGTGCCAGCAGCTTAGAAGGGGCTGACACTGAAGCTTTCTTT

size: -
D: TRBD2
V: TRBV19
J: TRBJ2-2
CDR3: CASNPLAGVGNTGELFF
DNA: TGTGCCAGTAATCCTCTAGCGGGAGTCGGGAACACCGGGGAGCTGTTTTTT

size: -
D: TRBD1
V: TRBV5-1
J: TRBJ1-1
CDR3: CASSLDGTGPTEAFF
DNA: TGCGCCAGCAGCTTGGACGGGACAGGGCCCACTGAAGCTTTCTTT

size: -
D: TRBD1
V: TRBV5-1
J: TRBJ1-1
CDR3: CASSSTGINTEAFF
DNA: TGCGCCAGCAGCTCGACAGGGATAAACACTGAAGCTTTCTTT

size: -
D: -
V: TRBV18
J: TRBJ1-1
CDR3: CASSLSGPNTEAFF
DNA: TGTGCCAGCTCACTAAGCGGGCCGAACACTGAAGCTTTCTTT

size: -
D: -
V: TRBV7-8
J: TRBJ2-2
CDR3: CASSLLLSGELFF
DNA: TGTGCCAGCAGCTTACTTCTCTCGGGGGAGCTGTTTTTT

size: -
D: -
V: TRBV28
J: TRBJ1-1
CDR3: CASNQTPFVMNTEAFF
DNA: TGTGCCAGCAATCAGACACCATTCGTTATGAACACTGAAGCTTTCTTT

size: once
D: TRBD2
V: TRBV7-3
J: TRBJ2-1
CDR3: CASSLKAGGYNEQFF
DNA: TGTGCCAGCAGCTTAAAAGCGGGAGGTTACAATGAGCAGTTCTTC

size: few
D: TRBD2
V: TRBV19
J: TRBJ2-7
CDR3: CASSYRGRSGYEQYF
DNA: TGTGCCAGTAGTTATCGCGGGAGGTCGGGTTACGAGCAGTACTTC

size: -
D: -
V: TRBV2
J: TRBJ2-7
CDR3: CASSASSRGAEQYF
DNA: TGTGCCAGCAGTGCCTCCTCGCGAGGTGCCGAGCAGTACTTC

size: -
D: -
V: TRBV28
J: TRBJ2-7
CDR3: CASIVTGSYEQYF
DNA: TGTGCCAGCATTGTAACGGGTTCCTACGAGCAGTACTTC

size: -
D: TRBD1
V: TRBV10-3
J: TRBJ1-3
CDR3: CAISESTGVGNTIYF
DNA: TGTGCCATCAGTGAGTCAACAGGGGTCGGAAACACCATATATTTT

size: -
D: -
V: TRBV7-2
J: TRBJ2-7
CDR3: CASSLVQAISYEQYF
DNA: TGTGCCAGCAGCTTAGTACAGGCTATCTCCTACGAGCAGTACTTC

size: -
D: TRBD1
V: TRBV7-8
J: TRBJ2-5
CDR3: CASSYGQGVGRETQYF
DNA: TGTGCCAGCAGCTACGGACAGGGGGTGGGTAGGGAGACCCAGTACTTC

size: -
D: -
V: TRBV6-1
J: TRBJ2-7
CDR3: CASSEYNEQYF
DNA: TGTGCCAGCAGTGAATACAACGAGCAGTACTTC

size: -
D: -
V: TRBV25-1
J: TRBJ2-3
CDR3: CASTNPLAESTDTQYF
DNA: TGTGCCAGCACAAACCCTTTAGCGGAGAGCACAGATACGCAGTATTTT

size: once
D: -
V: TRBV5-1
J: TRBJ2-1
CDR3: CASSSSSSGIYNEQFF
DNA: TGCGCCAGCAGTTCATCTTCCAGCGGAATCTACAATGAGCAGTTCTTC

size: few
D: TRBD2
V: TRBV10-3
J: TRBJ2-6
CDR3: CAISPGLAGTGANVLTF
DNA: TGTGCCATCAGCCCGGGACTAGCGGGAACCGGGGCCAACGTCCTGACTTTC

size: few
D: TRBD2
V: TRBV10-3
J: TRBJ2-7
CDR3: CAISESSGHTYEQYF
DNA: TGTGCCATCAGCGAATCTAGCGGGCACACCTACGAGCAGTACTTC

size: -
D: TRBD1
V: TRBV4-1
J: TRBJ2-7
CDR3: CASSFTGTGGDEQYF
DNA: TGCGCCAGCAGTTTCACCGGGACAGGGGGGGACGAGCAGTACTTC

size: -
D: TRBD2
V: TRBV7-9
J: TRBJ2-1
CDR3: CASSLVTGGPGEQFF
DNA: TGTGCCAGCAGCTTAGTCACGGGAGGGCCAGGTGAGCAGTTCTTC

size: -
D: -
V: TRBV9
J: TRBJ2-2
CDR3: CASSTGQNTGELFF
DNA: TGTGCCAGCAGCACGGGACAGAACACCGGGGAGCTGTTTTTT

size: once
D: TRBD2
V: TRBV6-5
J: TRBJ2-7
CDR3: CASSQGLAGYEQYF
DNA: TGTGCCAGCAGTCAGGGACTAGCGGGCTACGAGCAGTACTTC

size: once
D: TRBD1
V: TRBV7-9
J: TRBJ2-3
CDR3: CASSAGAGGILTDTQYF
DNA: TGTGCCAGCAGCGCCGGGGCAGGGGGAATACTCACAGATACGCAGTATTTT

size: once
D: -
V: TRBV28
J: TRBJ1-1
CDR3: CASTRGVTNTEAFF
DNA: TGTGCCAGCACCCGGGGAGTCACGAACACTGAAGCTTTCTTT

size: -
D: -
V: TRBV10-1
J: TRBJ2-5
CDR3: CASSDRLVVQETQYF
DNA: TGCGCCAGCAGTGACCGACTTGTTGTCCAAGAGACCCAGTACTTC

size: once
D: TRBD2
V: TRBV19
J: TRBJ2-3
CDR3: CASSPSSGLGGTDTQYF
DNA: TGTGCCAGTAGTCCAAGCTCGGGACTAGGAGGAACAGATACGCAGTATTTT

size: -
D: -
V: TRBV4-1
J: TRBJ1-5
CDR3: CASSQVFGVTREIRPQHF
DNA: TGCGCCAGCAGCCAAGTATTCGGGGTCACTCGGGAAATTAGGCCCCAGCATTTT